The present TCR beta chain was sequenced within a study of blood T cell repertoires in COVID-19. Assay: immunoSEQ multiplex PCR; the TCRdb copy retains only in-frame clones and omits some. Of a few hundred thousand clones listed, around 83% are singletons. Germline V gene lookup returns CDR1 SGHNT and CDR2 YYREEE (reference sequence). V gave up 4 bases and J gave up 5 bases; unmatched junction bases: 4. There are 13 residues in the CDR3. The clonotype was recovered from a woman aged 50 to 60 with acute or convalescent COVID-19. The gene calls are TRBV5-4 and TRBJ2-3; the match to TRBD1 covers 7 bases. The material sequenced was peripheral blood. CDR3 protein: CASSSQGVDTQYF. In nucleotides, the CDR3 is TGTGCCAGCAGCAGCCAGGGGGTAGATACGCAGTATTTT.